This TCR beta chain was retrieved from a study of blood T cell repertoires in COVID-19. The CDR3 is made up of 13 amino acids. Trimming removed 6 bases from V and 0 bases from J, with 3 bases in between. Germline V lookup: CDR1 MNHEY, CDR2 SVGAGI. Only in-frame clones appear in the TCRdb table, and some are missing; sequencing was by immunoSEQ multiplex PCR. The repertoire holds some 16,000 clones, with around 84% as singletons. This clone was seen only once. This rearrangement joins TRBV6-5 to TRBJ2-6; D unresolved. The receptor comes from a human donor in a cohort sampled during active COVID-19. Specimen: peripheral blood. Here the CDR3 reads CASRSSGANVLTF. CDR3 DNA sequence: TGTGCCAGCAGGAGCTCTGGGGCCAACGTCCTGACTTTC.